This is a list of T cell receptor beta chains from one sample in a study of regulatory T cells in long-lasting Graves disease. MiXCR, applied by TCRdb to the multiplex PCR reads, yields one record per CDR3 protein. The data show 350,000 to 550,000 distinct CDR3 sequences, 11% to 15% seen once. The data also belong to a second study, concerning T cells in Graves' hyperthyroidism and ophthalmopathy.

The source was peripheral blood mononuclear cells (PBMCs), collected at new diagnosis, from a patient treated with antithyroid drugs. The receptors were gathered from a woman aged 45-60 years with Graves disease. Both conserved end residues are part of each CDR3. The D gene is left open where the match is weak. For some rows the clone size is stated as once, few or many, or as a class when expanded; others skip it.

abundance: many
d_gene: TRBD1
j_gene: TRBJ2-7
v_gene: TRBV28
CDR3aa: CATTQGQGGYEQYF
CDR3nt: TGTGCCACGACCCAGGGACAGGGGGGCTACGAGCAGTACTTC

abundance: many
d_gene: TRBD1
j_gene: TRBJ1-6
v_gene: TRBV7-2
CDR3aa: CASSRPDRGTYNSPLHF
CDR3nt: TGTGCCAGCAGCCGACCGGACAGGGGAACCTATAATTCACCCCTCCACTTT

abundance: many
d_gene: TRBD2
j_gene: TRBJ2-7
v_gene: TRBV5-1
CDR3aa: CASSLAGSGRQRSYEQYF
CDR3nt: TGCGCCAGCAGCTTGGCTGGTAGCGGGAGGCAACGCTCCTACGAGCAGTACTTC

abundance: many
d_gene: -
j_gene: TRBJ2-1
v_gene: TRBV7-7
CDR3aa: CASSPGLIGHNEQFF
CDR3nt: TGTGCCAGCAGCCCCGGGCTTATTGGCCACAATGAGCAGTTCTTC

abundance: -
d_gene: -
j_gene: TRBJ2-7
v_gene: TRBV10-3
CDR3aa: CAISESYRGDKEQYF
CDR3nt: TGTGCCATCAGTGAGTCGTATCGGGGTGATAAGGAGCAGTACTTC

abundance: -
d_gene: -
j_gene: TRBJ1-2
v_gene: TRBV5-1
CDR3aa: CASSPGDIYGYTF
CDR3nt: TGCGCCAGCAGCCCCGGGGACATCTATGGCTACACCTTC

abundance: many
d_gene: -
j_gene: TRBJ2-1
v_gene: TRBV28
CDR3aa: CASSPKGVLYNEQFF
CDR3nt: TGTGCCAGCAGCCCAAAGGGGGTACTCTACAATGAGCAGTTCTTC

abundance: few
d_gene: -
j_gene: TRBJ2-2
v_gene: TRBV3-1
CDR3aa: CASRTTGTQNAGELFF
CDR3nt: TGTGCCAGCAGAACCACTGGGACCCAGAACGCCGGGGAGCTGTTTTTT

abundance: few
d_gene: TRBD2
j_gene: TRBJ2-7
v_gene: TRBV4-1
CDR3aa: CASSQDSSASGRKYEQYF
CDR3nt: TGCGCCAGCAGCCAAGATTCGTCGGCGAGCGGGAGAAAATACGAGCAGTACTTC

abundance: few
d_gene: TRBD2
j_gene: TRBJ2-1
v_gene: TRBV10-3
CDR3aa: CAIRVAGGSFNEQFF
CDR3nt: TGTGCCATCAGGGTAGCGGGAGGTTCTTTCAATGAGCAGTTCTTC

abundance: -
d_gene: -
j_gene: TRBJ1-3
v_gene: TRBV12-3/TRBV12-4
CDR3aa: CASTLDIKGNTIYF
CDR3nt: TGTGCCAGCACCTTGGACATTAAGGGAAACACCATATATTTT

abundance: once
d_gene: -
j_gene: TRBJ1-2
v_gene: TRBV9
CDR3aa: CASSPPGALLPYGYTF
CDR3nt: TGTGCCAGCAGCCCCCCTGGGGCCCTTCTCCCCTATGGCTACACCTTC

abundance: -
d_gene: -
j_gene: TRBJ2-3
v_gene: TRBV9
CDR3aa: CASSVAGGGGSDTQYF
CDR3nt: TGTGCCAGCAGCGTAGCCGGGGGAGGGGGATCAGATACGCAGTATTTT

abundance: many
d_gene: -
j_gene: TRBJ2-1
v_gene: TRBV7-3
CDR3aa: CASSLTGEQFF
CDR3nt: TGTGCCAGCAGCCTAACGGGTGAGCAGTTCTTC

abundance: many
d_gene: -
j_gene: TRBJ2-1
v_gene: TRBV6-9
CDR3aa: CASSYPGATSYNEQFF
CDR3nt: TGTGCCAGCAGTTACCCAGGGGCGACCTCCTACAATGAGCAGTTCTTC

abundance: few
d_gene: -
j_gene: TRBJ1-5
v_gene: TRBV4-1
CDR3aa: CASSQVQDNQPQHF
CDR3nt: TGCGCCAGCAGCCAAGTCCAGGACAATCAGCCCCAGCATTTT

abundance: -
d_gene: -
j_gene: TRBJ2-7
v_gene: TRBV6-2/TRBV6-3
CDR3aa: CASSYLGRNYEQYF
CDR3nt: TGTGCCAGCAGTTACCTGGGACGGAACTACGAGCAGTACTTC

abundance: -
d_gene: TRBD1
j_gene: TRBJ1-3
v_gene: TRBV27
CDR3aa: CASSSTGDSGNTIYF
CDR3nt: TGTGCCAGCAGTTCCACAGGGGACTCTGGAAACACCATATATTTT

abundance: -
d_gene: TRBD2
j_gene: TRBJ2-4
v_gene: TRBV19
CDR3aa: CASTSFFGGRSAVGKNIQYF
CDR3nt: TGTGCCAGTACCTCCTTCTTCGGCGGGAGGTCCGCAGTAGGCAAAAACATTCAGTACTTC

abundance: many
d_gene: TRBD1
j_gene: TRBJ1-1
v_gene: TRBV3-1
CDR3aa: CASSPRGTNTEAFF
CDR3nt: TGTGCCAGCAGCCCCAGGGGGACTAACACTGAAGCTTTCTTT

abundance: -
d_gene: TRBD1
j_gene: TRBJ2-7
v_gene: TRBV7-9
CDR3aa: CASSLMTGGSYEQYF
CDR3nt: TGTGCCAGCAGCTTGATGACAGGGGGATCGTACGAGCAGTACTTC

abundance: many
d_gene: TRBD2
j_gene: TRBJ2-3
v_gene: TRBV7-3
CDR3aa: CASSPGTITNTQYF
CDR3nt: TGTGCCAGCAGCCCTGGGACTATTACAAATACGCAGTATTTT

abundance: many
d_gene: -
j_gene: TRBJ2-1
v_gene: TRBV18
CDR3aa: CASSLNPAASGEGREQFF
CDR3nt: TGTGCCAGCTCACTCAACCCAGCTGCGAGCGGCGAGGGTAGGGAGCAGTTCTTC

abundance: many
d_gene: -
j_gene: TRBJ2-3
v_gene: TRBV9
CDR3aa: CASSTAADTQYF
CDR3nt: TGTGCCAGCAGCACAGCGGCAGATACGCAGTATTTT

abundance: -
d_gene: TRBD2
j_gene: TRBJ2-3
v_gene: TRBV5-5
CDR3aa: CASRRDYPSTDTQYF
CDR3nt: TGTGCCAGCAGAAGGGACTACCCTAGCACAGATACGCAGTATTTT

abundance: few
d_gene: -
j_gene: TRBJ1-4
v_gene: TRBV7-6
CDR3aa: CASSLGLGNEKLFF
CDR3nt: TGTGCCAGCAGCCTCGGATTAGGAAATGAAAAACTGTTTTTT

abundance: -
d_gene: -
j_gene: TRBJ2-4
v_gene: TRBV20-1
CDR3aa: CSARKETRNIQYF
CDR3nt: TGCAGTGCTAGGAAGGAGACACGAAACATTCAGTACTTC

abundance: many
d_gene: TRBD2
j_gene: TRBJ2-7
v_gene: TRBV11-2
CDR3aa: CASRAGGPWHEQYF
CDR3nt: TGTGCCAGCAGAGCGGGAGGGCCTTGGCACGAGCAGTACTTC

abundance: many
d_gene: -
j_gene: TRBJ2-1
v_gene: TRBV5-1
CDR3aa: CASKRPGNYNEQFF
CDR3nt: TGCGCCAGCAAGCGCCCCGGAAACTACAATGAGCAGTTCTTC

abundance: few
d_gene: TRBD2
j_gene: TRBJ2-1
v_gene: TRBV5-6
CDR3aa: CASSLRGTTKIVRFF
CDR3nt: TGTGCCAGCAGCTTGCGTGGGACTACAAAAATAGTCAGGTTCTTC

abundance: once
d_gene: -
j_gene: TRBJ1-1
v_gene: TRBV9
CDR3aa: CASSVVPGSTEAFF
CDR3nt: TGTGCCAGCAGCGTAGTACCGGGAAGCACTGAAGCTTTCTTT

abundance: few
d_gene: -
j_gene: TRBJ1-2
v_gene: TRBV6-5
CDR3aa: CASSYYQGDYGYTF
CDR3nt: TGTGCCAGCAGTTACTATCAGGGAGACTATGGCTACACCTTC

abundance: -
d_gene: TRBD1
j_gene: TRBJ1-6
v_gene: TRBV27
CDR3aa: CATRWFAGGNSPLHF
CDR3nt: TGTGCCACAAGGTGGTTCGCAGGGGGTAATTCACCCCTCCACTTT

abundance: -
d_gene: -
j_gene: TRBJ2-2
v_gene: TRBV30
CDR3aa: CAWNPRVTSRELFF
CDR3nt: TGTGCCTGGAATCCACGGGTGACTAGTAGGGAGCTGTTTTTT

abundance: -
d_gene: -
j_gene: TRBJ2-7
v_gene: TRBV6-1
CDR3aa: CASSLGTRRQQYF
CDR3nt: TGTGCCAGCAGCCTGGGGACACGGAGGCAACAGTACTTC

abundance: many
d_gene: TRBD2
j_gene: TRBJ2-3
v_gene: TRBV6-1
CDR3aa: CASRGGLAASTDTQYF
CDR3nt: TGTGCCAGCAGGGGGGGACTAGCGGCTAGCACAGATACGCAGTATTTT

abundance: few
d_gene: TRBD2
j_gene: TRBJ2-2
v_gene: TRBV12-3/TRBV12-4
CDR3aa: CASNLYSGTGELFF
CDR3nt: TGTGCCAGCAACCTTTATAGCGGGACCGGGGAGCTGTTTTTT

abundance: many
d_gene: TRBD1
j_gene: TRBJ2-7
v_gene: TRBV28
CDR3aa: CASSSPDRGLYEQYF
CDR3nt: TGTGCCAGCAGTTCCCCGGACAGGGGGCTCTACGAGCAGTACTTC

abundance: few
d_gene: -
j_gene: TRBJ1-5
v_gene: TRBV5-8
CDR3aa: CASTERGSTRQPQHF
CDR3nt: TGTGCCAGCACCGAACGCGGGTCGACCCGACAGCCCCAGCATTTT

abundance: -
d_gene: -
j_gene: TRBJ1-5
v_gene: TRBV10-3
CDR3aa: CAISTDKNQPQHF
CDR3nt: TGTGCCATCAGTACGGACAAAAATCAGCCCCAGCATTTT

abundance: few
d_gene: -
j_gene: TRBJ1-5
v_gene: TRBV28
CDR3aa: CASSLRRETGSSDSNQSQHF
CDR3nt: TGTGCCAGCAGTTTAAGGCGGGAAACAGGGTCTAGCGATAGCAATCAGTCCCAGCATTTT

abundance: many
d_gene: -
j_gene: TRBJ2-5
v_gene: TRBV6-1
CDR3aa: CASTLGQLVQETQYF
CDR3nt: TGTGCCAGCACCCTAGGACAGCTCGTTCAAGAGACCCAGTACTTC

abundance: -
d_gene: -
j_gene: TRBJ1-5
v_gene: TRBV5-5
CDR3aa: CASSPWAGLGQPQHF
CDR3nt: TGTGCCAGCAGCCCCTGGGCGGGATTAGGGCAGCCCCAGCATTTT

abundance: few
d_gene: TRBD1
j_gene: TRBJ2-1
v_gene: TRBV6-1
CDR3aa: CASSDTGQGNNEQFF
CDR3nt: TGTGCCAGCAGTGACACGGGACAGGGAAACAATGAGCAGTTCTTC

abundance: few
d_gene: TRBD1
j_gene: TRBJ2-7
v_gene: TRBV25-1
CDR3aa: CASSYPGQGIDEQYF
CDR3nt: TGTGCCAGCAGTTACCCGGGACAGGGAATTGACGAGCAGTACTTC

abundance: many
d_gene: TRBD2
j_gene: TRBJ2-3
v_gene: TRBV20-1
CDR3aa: CSARNPPGRAFPADTQYF
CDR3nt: TGCAGTGCTAGAAACCCCCCCGGGAGGGCCTTCCCGGCAGATACGCAGTATTTT

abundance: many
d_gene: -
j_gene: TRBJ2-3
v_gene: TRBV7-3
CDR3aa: CASSLTAAADTQYF
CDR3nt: TGTGCCAGCAGCTTAACGGCTGCGGCAGATACGCAGTATTTT

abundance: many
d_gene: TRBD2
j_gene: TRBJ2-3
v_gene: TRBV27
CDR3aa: CASRGLAGVDTQYF
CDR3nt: TGTGCCAGCCGTGGACTAGCGGGAGTAGATACGCAGTATTTT

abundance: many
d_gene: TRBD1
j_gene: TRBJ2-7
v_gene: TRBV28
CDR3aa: CASRTPGQGAYEQYF
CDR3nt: TGTGCCAGCAGAACCCCGGGACAGGGAGCCTACGAGCAGTACTTC

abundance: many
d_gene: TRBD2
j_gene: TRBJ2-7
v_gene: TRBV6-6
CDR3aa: CASSYSTPLLADTYEQYF
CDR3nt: TGTGCCAGCAGTTACTCGACCCCGTTACTAGCGGATACCTACGAGCAGTACTTC

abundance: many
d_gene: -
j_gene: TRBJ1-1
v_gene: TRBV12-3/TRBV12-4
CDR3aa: CASSLVWGGPTEAFF
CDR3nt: TGTGCCAGCAGTTTAGTGTGGGGGGGTCCCACTGAAGCTTTCTTT

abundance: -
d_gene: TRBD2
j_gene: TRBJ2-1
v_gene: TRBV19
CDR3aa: CASSGSSGRAVYEQFF
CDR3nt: TGTGCCAGTAGTGGATCTAGCGGGAGGGCCGTCTATGAGCAGTTCTTC

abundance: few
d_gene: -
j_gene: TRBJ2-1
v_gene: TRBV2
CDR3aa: CASYHSRTIFRTSSSYNEQFF
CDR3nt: TGTGCCAGCTACCACAGCCGGACCATCTTCCGCACCTCAAGCTCCTACAATGAGCAGTTCTTC